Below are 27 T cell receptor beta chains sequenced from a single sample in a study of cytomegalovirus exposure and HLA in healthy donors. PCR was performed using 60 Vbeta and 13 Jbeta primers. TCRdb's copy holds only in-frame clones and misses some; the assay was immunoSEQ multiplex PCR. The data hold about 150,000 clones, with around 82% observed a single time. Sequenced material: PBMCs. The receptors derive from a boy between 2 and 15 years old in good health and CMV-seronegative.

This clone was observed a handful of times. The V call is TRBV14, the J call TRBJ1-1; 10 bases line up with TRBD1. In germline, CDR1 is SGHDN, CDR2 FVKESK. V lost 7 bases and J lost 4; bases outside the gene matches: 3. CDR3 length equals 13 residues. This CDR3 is CASKGTGVTEAFF. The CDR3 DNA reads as TGTGCCAGCAAGGGGACAGGGGTCACTGAAGCTTTCTTT.

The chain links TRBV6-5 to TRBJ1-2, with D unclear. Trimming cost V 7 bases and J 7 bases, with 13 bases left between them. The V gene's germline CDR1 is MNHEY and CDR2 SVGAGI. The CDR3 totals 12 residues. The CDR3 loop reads CASTTPGSGYTF. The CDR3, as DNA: TGTGCCAGCACCACACCGGGGTCTGGCTACACCTTC.

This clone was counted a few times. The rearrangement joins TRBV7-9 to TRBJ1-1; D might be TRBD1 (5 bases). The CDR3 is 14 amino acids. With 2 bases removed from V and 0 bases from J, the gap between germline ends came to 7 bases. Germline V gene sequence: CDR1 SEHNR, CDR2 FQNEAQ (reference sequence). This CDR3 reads CASSLRGMNTEAFF. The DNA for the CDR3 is TGTGCCAGCAGCTTAAGGGGAATGAACACTGAAGCTTTCTTT.

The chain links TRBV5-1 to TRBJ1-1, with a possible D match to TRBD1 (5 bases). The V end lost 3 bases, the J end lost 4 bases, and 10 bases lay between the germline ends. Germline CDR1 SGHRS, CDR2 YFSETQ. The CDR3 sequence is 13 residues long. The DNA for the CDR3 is TGCGCCAGCAGCTCGACAGTCGGCACTGAAGCTTTCTTT. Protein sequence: CASSSTVGTEAFF. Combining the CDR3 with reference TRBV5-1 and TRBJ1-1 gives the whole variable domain KAGVTQTPRYLIKTRGQQVTLSCSPISGHRSVSWYQQTPGQGLQFLFEYFSETQRNKGNFPGRFSGRQFSNSRSEMNVSTLELGDSALYLCASSSTVGTEAFFGQGTRLTVV.

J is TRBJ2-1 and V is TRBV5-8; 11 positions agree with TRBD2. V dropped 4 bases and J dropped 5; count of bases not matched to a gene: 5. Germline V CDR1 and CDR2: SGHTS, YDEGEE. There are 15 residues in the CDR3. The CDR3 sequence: CASSKGLAVNNEQFF. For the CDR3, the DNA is TGTGCCAGCAGCAAGGGACTAGCGGTCAACAATGAGCAGTTCTTC.

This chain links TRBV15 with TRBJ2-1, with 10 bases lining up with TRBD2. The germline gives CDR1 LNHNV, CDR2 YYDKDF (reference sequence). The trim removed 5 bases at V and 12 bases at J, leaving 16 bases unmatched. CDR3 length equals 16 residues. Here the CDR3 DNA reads TGTGCCACCAGCCCCCCGTTGGCTAGCGGGAGTAAACGGCAGTTCTTC. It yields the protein CATSPPLASGSKRQFF. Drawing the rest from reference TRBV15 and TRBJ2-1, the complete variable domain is DAMVIQNPRYQVTQFGKPVTLSCSQTLNHNVMYWYQQKSSQAPKLLFHYYDKDFNNEADTPDNFQSRRPNTSFCFLDIRSPGLGDTAMYLCATSPPLASGSKRQFFGPGTRLTVL.

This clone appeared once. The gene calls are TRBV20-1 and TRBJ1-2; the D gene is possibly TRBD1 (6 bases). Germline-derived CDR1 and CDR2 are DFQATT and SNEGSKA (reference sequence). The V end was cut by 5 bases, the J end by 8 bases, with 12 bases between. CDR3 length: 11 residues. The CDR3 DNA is TGCAGTGCTGTGGGGGCCGAAGGCTACACCTTC. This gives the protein CSAVGAEGYTF.

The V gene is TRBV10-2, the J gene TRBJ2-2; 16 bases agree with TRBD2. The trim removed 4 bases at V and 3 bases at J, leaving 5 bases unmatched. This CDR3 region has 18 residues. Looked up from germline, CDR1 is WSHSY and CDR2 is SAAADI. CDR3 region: CASSGGLAGGPDTGELFF. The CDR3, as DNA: TGCGCCAGCAGTGGGGGACTAGCGGGAGGGCCGGACACCGGGGAGCTGTTTTTT.

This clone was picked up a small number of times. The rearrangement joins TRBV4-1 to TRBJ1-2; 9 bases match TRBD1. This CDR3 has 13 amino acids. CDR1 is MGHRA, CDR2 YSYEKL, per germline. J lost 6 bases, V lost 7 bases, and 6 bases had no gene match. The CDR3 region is CASMGQGGDGYTF. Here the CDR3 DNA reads TGCGCCAGCATGGGACAGGGAGGCGATGGCTACACCTTC.

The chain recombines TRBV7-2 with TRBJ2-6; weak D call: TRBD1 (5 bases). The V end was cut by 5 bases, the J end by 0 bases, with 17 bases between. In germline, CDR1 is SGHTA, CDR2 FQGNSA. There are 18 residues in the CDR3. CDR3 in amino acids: CASSPRTFMSSGANVLTF. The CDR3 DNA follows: TGTGCCAGCAGCCCACGGACATTCATGAGCTCTGGGGCCAACGTCCTGACTTTC.

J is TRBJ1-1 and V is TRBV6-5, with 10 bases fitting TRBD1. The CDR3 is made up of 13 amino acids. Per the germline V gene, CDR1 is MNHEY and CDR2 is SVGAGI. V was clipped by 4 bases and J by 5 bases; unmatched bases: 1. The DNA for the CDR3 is TGTGCCAGCAGTTGGACAGGGGGAACTGAAGCTTTCTTT. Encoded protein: CASSWTGGTEAFF.

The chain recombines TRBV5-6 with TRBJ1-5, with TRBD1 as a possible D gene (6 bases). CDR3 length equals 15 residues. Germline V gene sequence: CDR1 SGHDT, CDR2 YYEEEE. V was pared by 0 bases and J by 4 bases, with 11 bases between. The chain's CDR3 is CASSLARQGNQPQHF. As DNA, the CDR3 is TGTGCCAGCAGCTTGGCCCGTCAGGGGAATCAGCCCCAGCATTTT.

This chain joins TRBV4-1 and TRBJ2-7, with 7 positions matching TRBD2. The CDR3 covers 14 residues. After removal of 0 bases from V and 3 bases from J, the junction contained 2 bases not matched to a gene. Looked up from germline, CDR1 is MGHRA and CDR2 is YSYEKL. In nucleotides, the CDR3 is TGCGCCAGCAGCCAAGAGCGGGAGTTCTACGAGCAGTACTTC. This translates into CASSQEREFYEQYF.

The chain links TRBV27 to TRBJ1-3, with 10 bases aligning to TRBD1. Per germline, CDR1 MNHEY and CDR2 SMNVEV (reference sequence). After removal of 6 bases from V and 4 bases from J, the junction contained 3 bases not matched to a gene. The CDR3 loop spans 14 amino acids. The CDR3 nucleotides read TGTGCCAGCAGACCGGGACAGGGGGGAAACACCATATATTTT. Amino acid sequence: CASRPGQGGNTIYF.

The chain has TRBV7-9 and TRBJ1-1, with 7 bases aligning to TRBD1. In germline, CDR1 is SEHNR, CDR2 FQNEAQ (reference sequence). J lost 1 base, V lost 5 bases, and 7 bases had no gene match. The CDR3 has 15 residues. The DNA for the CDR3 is TGTGCCAGCAGCCCAACCAGGGGGAGGAACACTGAAGCTTTCTTT. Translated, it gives CASSPTRGRNTEAFF.

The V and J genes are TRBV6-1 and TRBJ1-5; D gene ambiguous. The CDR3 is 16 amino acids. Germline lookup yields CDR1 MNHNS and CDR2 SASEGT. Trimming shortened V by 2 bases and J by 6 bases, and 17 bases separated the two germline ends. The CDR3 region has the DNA TGTGCCAGCAGTGAACTAGCGGGGTATAGCTCTCAGCCCCAGCATTTT. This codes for CASSELAGYSSQPQHF.

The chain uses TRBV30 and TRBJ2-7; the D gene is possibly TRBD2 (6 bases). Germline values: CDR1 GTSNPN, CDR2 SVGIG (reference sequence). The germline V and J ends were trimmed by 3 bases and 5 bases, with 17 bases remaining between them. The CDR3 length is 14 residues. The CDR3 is CAWRAGPAGDEQYF. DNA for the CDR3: TGTGCCTGGAGGGCGGGACCCGCTGGGGACGAGCAGTACTTC.

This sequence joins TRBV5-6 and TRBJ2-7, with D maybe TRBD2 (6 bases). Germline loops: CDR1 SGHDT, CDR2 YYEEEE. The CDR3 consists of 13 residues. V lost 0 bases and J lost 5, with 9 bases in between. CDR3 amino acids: CASSLELANEQYF. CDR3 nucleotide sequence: TGTGCCAGCAGCTTGGAACTAGCCAACGAGCAGTACTTC.

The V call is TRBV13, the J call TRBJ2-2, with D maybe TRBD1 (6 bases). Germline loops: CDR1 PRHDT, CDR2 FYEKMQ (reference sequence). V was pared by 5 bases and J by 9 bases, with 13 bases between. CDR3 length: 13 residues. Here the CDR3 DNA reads TGTGCCAGCAGCGCCACCAGGGGACGGGAGCTGTTTTTT. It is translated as CASSATRGRELFF.

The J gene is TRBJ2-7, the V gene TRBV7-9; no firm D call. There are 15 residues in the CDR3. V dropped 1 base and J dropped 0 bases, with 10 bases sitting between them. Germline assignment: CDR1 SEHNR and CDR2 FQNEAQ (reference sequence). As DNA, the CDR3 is TGTGCCAGCAGCTTAGGTCTTCCAGTCTCCTACGAGCAGTACTTC. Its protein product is CASSLGLPVSYEQYF. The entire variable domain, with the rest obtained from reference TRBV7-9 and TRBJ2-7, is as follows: DTGVSQNPRHKITKRGQNVTFRCDPISEHNRLYWYRQTLGQGPEFLTYFQNEAQLEKSRLLSDRFSAERPKGSFSTLEIQRTEQGDSAMYLCASSLGLPVSYEQYFGPGTRLTVT.

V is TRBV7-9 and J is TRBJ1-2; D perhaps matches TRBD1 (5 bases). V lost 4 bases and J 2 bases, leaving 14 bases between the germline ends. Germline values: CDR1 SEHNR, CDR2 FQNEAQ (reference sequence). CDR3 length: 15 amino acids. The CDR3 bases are TGTGCCAGCAGCTCAACAGGATTTCGAAACTATGGCTACACCTTC. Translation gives CASSSTGFRNYGYTF.

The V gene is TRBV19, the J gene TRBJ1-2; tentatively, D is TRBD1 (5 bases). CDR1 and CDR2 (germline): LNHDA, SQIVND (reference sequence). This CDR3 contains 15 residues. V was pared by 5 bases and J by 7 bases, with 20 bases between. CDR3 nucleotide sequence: TGTGCCAGTAGTCCAGGACATACGGTAACTGTTGGCTACACCTTC. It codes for CASSPGHTVTVGYTF.

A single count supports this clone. For the CDR3, the DNA is TGTGCCAGCAGTTTAGGACTAGCGGGAGCGGACAATGAGCAGTTCTTC. It is translated as CASSLGLAGADNEQFF. This chain connects TRBV28 to TRBJ2-1, with 13 bases aligning to TRBD2. CDR1 and CDR2 (germline): MDHEN, SYDVKM. The V segment lost 2 bases and the J segment 5 bases; nucleotides outside the gene matches: 3. This CDR3 is built from 16 residues.

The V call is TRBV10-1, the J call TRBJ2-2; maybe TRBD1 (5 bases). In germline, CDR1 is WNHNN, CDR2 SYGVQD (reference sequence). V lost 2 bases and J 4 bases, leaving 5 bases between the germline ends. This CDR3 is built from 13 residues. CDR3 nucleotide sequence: TGCGCCAGCAGTGAGGGGGCCACCGGGGAGCTGTTTTTT. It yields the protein CASSEGATGELFF.

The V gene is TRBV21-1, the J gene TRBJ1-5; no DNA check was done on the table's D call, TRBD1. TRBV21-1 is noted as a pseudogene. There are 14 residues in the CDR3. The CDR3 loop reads CASIETGQRQPQHF. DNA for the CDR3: TGTGCCAGCATAGAGACAGGGCAACGTCAGCCCCAGCATTTT.

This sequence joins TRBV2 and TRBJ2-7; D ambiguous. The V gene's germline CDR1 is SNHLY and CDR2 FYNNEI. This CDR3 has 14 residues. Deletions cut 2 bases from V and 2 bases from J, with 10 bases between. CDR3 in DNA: TGTGCCAGCAGTGAACGGGTCAACGCCTACGAGCAGTACTTC. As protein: CASSERVNAYEQYF.

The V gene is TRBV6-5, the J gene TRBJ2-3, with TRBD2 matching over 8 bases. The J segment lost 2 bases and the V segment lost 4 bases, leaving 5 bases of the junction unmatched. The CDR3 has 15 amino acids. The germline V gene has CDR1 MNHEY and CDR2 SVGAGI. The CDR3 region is CASSFREGVTDTQYF. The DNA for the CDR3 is TGTGCCAGCAGTTTCCGGGAGGGGGTCACAGATACGCAGTATTTT.